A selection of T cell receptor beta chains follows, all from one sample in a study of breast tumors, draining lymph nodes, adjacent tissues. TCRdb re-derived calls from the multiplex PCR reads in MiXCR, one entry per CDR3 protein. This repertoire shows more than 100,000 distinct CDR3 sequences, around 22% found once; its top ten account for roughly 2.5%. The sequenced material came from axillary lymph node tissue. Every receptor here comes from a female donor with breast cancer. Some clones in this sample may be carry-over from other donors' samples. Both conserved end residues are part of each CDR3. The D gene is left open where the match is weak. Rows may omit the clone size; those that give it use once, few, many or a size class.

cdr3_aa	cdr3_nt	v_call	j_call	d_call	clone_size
CASSLGGGGTYEQYF	TGTGCCAGCAGCTTAGGTGGAGGGGGAACCTACGAGCAGTACTTC	TRBV7-8	TRBJ2-7	NA	many
CAWSSGGGVTDAQYF	TGTGCCTGGAGTTCAGGGGGGGGGGTTACAGATGCGCAGTATTTT	TRBV30	TRBJ2-3	NA	few
CASSHIRDRVATSNQPRHF	TGTGCCAGTAGTCACATCCGGGACAGGGTCGCTACATCCAATCAGCCCCGGCATTTT	TRBV19	TRBJ1-5	TRBD1	NA
CASGHSNYGYTF	TGTGCTAGTGGACACTCTAACTATGGCTACACCTTC	TRBV12-5	TRBJ1-2	NA	many
CASSYAGTDTDTQYF	TGTGCCAGCAGTTACGCCGGGACAGACACAGATACGCAGTATTTT	TRBV6-5	TRBJ2-3	TRBD1	many
CASSPRSGPDTQYF	TGTGCCAGCAGCCCTAGATCGGGACCAGATACGCAGTATTTT	TRBV7-2	TRBJ2-3	NA	many
CASSYGFAGREQYF	TGTGCCAGCAGTTATGGGTTTGCGGGTCGAGAGCAGTACTTC	TRBV6-2/TRBV6-3	TRBJ2-7	NA	many
CASSPLRGPYEQYF	TGTGCCAGCAGCCCCCTGAGGGGGCCCTACGAGCAGTACTTC	TRBV7-2	TRBJ2-7	TRBD1	many
CASSETSGVYNEQFF	TGTGCCAGCAGTGAGACTAGCGGGGTCTACAATGAGCAGTTCTTC	TRBV2	TRBJ2-1	TRBD2	many
CASSPRVSSYNEQFF	TGTGCCAGCAGTCCCAGAGTAAGCTCCTACAATGAGCAGTTCTTC	TRBV27	TRBJ2-1	NA	many
CASRAGIDEQYF	TGTGCCAGCAGAGCAGGGATCGACGAGCAGTACTTC	TRBV6-1	TRBJ2-7	NA	many
CASRGQGPLATNEKLFF	TGTGCCAGCAGGGGACAGGGACCCCTTGCAACTAATGAAAAACTGTTTTTT	TRBV6-4	TRBJ1-4	TRBD1	many
CASGTMGPRAYNEQFF	TGTGCCAGCGGAACTATGGGCCCCCGAGCCTACAATGAGCAGTTCTTC	TRBV28	TRBJ2-1	NA	few
CASSLAGGPDEQYF	TGTGCCAGCAGCTTAGCGGGAGGGCCAGACGAGCAGTACTTC	TRBV11-3	TRBJ2-7	TRBD2	many
CASSFTREGTDTQYF	TGTGCCAGCAGCTTTACCCGGGAGGGCACAGATACGCAGTATTTT	TRBV5-4	TRBJ2-3	TRBD2	many
CASSIPQILAGGTFF	TGTGCCAGCAGCATACCCCAGATACTAGCGGGTGGGACGTTCTTC	TRBV7-6	TRBJ2-1	TRBD2	many
CASSSLAPGQMRYQPQHF	TGTGCCAGCAGTTCCCTAGCCCCGGGACAAATGAGGTATCAGCCCCAGCATTTT	TRBV27	TRBJ1-5	NA	once